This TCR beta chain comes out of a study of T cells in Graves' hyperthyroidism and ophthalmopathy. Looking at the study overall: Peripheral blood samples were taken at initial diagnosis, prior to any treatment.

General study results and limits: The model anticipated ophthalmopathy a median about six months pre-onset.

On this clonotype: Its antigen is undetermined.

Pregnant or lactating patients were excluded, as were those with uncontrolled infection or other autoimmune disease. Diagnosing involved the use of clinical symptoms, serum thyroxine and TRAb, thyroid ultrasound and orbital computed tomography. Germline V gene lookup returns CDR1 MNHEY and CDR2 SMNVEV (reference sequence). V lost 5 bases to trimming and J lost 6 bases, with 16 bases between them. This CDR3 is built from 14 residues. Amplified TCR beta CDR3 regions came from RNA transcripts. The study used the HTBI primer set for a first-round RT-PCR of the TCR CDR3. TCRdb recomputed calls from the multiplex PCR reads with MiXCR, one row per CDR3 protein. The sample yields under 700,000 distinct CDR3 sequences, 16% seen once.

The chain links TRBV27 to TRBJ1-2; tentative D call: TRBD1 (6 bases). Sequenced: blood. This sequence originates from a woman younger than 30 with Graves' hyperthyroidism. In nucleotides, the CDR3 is TGTGCCAGCAGTCCAGGGGTTCCCGGACATGGCTACACCTTC. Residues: CASSPGVPGHGYTF.